This T cell receptor beta chain was obtained from a study of blood T cell repertoires in COVID-19. Study-level background: Samples representing acute and convalescent COVID-19 were sourced from the United States, Italy and Spain. PBMCs, B-cell-depleted T cells, or T cells provided the cDNA or gDNA that made up the material.

This CDR3 spans 14 amino acids. The V end was cut by 5 bases, the J end by 3 bases, with 14 bases between. From germline, CDR1 is MNHNY and CDR2 SVGAGI (reference sequence). Per the study methods: Scientists estimated how many nucleated cells there were by amplifying reference gene primers. Repertoires were generated with immunoSEQ multiplex PCR, while TCRdb's copy carries only in-frame clones and drops some. V, J and clone size reflect that table, while D and trimming were determined from the DNA. The table includes 140,000 or so clones, about nine tenths detected once. This clone was counted a single time.

This chain joins TRBV6-6 and TRBJ2-7; maybe TRBD2 (6 bases). The specimen sequenced was peripheral blood. The TCR comes from a woman aged 50 to 60 with acute or convalescent COVID-19. CDR3 protein: CASSPTSGGYEQYF. CDR3 sequence (DNA): TGTGCCAGCAGTCCGACTAGTGGAGGCTACGAGCAGTACTTC.